This T cell receptor beta chain came from a study of cytomegalovirus exposure and HLA in healthy donors. Overall study: Out of 150 million to 200 million T cells, an earlier analysis found more than 95 million unique TCR beta sequences in total. Findings and limits, study-wide: In an earlier analysis, about 87% or about 30%: the productive usage of most TCR beta V segments.

The junction had 7 bases not matched to a gene; V was cut back by 0 bases and J by 5 bases. CDR1 SGHRS and CDR2 YFSETQ come from the germline V gene. CDR3 length equals 15 residues. PCR amplification relied on 60 Vbeta primers (plus 13 Jbeta primers). The protocol was immunoSEQ multiplex PCR, while the TCRdb copy is restricted to in-frame clones and leaves out a portion. The table records about 140,000 clones, 76% of them present only once. Note on this clone: Its antigen is currently unknown.

V and J are TRBV5-1 and TRBJ1-2; TRBD1 matches at 7 bases. Material for sequencing was PBMCs. The clonotype originates from a man aged 18 to 30 in good health and CMV-seronegative. The CDR3 nucleotides are TGCGCCAGCAGCTTGGGGGACAGCGGAGTATATGGCTACACCTTC. Amino acid sequence: CASSLGDSGVYGYTF.